The rows below give T cell receptor beta chains drawn from one sample of a study of T cell responses to AZD1222 COVID-19 vaccine. The method was immunoSEQ multiplex PCR; TCRdb's version includes in-frame clones alone and lacks a portion of them. The sample has 120,000 or so clones; 88% are singletons. The sequencing here drew on peripheral blood, taken on day 0 of AZD1222 vaccination. All receptors come from an adult in good health. The CDR3 runs from the conserved cysteine through the conserved F or W. D genes are given only for firm matches. For some rows the clone size is stated as once, few or many, or as a class when expanded; others skip it.

clone_size | j_call | cdr3_length | v_call | d_call | cdr3_nt | cdr3_aa
. | TRBJ1-2 | 11 | TRBV7-9 | . | TGTGCCAGCCGGGACGAGGATGGCTACACCTTC | CASRDEDGYTF
. | TRBJ2-2 | 14 | TRBV14 | . | TGTGCCAGCAGCCAAGAGCAGGTAGCCGGGGAGCTGTTTTTT | CASSQEQVAGELFF
medium-sized | TRBJ2-7 | 16 | TRBV27 | . | TGTGCCAGCAGGACAAGGCCTAGCGTTTCGCCCTACGAGCAGTACTTC | CASRTRPSVSPYEQYF
. | TRBJ1-1 | 13 | TRBV19 | . | TGTGCCAGTAACACTCAGGGTGACACTGAAGCTTTCTTT | CASNTQGDTEAFF
. | TRBJ2-1 | 12 | TRBV11-2 | . | TGTGCCAGCAGCTTAGTAGGGAATGAGCAGTTCTTC | CASSLVGNEQFF
. | TRBJ2-7 | 14 | TRBV3-1/TRBV3-2 | . | TGTGCCAGCAGCCTCCCTGGACGGCAGGACGAGCAGTACTTC | CASSLPGRQDEQYF
. | TRBJ1-2 | 15 | TRBV5-1 | . | TGCGCCAGCAGCGCGGACTTTTTAGCGAACTATGGCTACACCTTC | CASSADFLANYGYTF
. | TRBJ2-7 | 16 | TRBV5-6 | TRBD2 | TGTGCCAGCAGGCCGAGGGCGGGGGACCCCTCCTACGAGCAGTACTTC | CASRPRAGDPSYEQYF
. | TRBJ2-2 | 13 | TRBV30 | . | TGTGCCTGGAGGTGGAGCGAAACCGGGGAGCTGTTTTTT | CAWRWSETGELFF
few | TRBJ1-1 | 14 | TRBV5-5 | . | TGTGCCAGCAGCTTGGAAGCGGGGGGCATTGGAGCTTTCTTT | CASSLEAGGIGAFF
. | TRBJ2-7 | 15 | TRBV21-1 | . | TGTGCCAGCAGACCTACAGGGGCCTTCTCCTACGAGCAGTACTTC | CASRPTGAFSYEQYF
. | TRBJ2-7 | 12 | TRBV30 | . | TGTGCCTGGAGGAAAAGAGGACTCGTAGAGTACTTC | CAWRKRGLVEYF
. | TRBJ1-3 | 15 | TRBV19 | . | TGTGCCAGTAGTATATCAGGGAGACTCGGAAACACCATATATTTT | CASSISGRLGNTIYF
. | TRBJ2-1 | 16 | TRBV7-7 | TRBD2 | TGTGCCAGCAGCTTAGATGCTAGCGGGAGATATACTGAGCAGTTCTTC | CASSLDASGRYTEQFF
. | TRBJ2-7 | 13 | TRBV19 | TRBD1 | TGTGCCACCACCAGACAGGGCGGCTACGAGCAGTACTTC | CATTRQGGYEQYF
. | TRBJ2-7 | 15 | TRBV7-8 | TRBD2 | TGTGCCAGCAGTTGGGGGGGACTGACCTCCTACGAGCAGTACTTC | CASSWGGLTSYEQYF
. | TRBJ1-5 | 15 | TRBV24-1 | . | TGTGCCACCAGTGATTCCGCCAGAGGGGGATTAGCCCAGCATTTT | CATSDSARGGLAQHF
. | TRBJ2-1 | 14 | TRBV19 | TRBD2 | TGTGCCAGCCAGGGACTAGCGGGTTACAATGAGCAGTTCTTC | CASQGLAGYNEQFF
once | TRBJ1-5 | 12 | TRBV28 | . | TGTGCCAGCACTGGGGGCAACCAGCCCCAGCATTTT | CASTGGNQPQHF
. | TRBJ1-1 | 12 | TRBV5-4 | . | TGTGCCAGCAGCCTACAGGGTAAGAGGGCTTTCTTT | CASSLQGKRAFF
once | TRBJ1-1 | 12 | TRBV12-3/TRBV12-4 | . | TGTGCCAGCAGTCGGACCTTCAATGGAGCTTTCTTT | CASSRTFNGAFF
once | TRBJ2-1 | 14 | TRBV6-5 | TRBD1 | TGTGCCAGCAGCCCGGGACAGGGGTACAATGAGCAGTTCTTC | CASSPGQGYNEQFF
. | TRBJ1-1 | 14 | TRBV30 | . | TGTGCCTGGGCGAGAGACACGATGAACACTGAAGCTTTCTTT | CAWARDTMNTEAFF
once | TRBJ1-1 | 13 | TRBV18 | . | TGTGCCAGCTCCCCCGCCAGAGACACTGAAGCTTTCTTT | CASSPARDTEAFF
once | TRBJ1-5 | 13 | TRBV19 | . | TGTGCCAGTAGTATAGCTGACAATCAGCCCCAGCATTTT | CASSIADNQPQHF
once | TRBJ2-7 | 14 | TRBV19 | . | TGTGCCAGTAGTTTGGGACCAAGCTCCTACGAGCAGTACTTC | CASSLGPSSYEQYF
. | TRBJ1-5 | 16 | TRBV4-2 | . | TGTGCCAGCAGCCATGACTTCGGGACTTCCAATCAGCCCCAGCATTTT | CASSHDFGTSNQPQHF
. | TRBJ1-1 | 15 | TRBV5-1 | TRBD1 | TGCGCCAGCAGCTTTACAGGGGTCTCGAACACTGAAGCTTTCTTT | CASSFTGVSNTEAFF
few | TRBJ2-5 | 14 | TRBV5-6 | TRBD2 | TGTGCCAGCAGCCGGACTAGCGGGGGTGAGACCCAGTACTTC | CASSRTSGGETQYF
. | TRBJ1-1 | 14 | TRBV10-3 | . | TGTGCCATCAGTCTCGGCCGGGAGGACACTGAAGCTTTCTTT | CAISLGREDTEAFF
. | TRBJ2-5 | 16 | TRBV4-2 | . | TGTGCCAGCAGCCAATTTGGGGCAGGGGAACAAGAGACCCAGTACTTC | CASSQFGAGEQETQYF
once | TRBJ2-5 | 14 | TRBV6-2/TRBV6-3 | . | TGTGCCAGCAGTTACCAGGGGCGGAGTGGGACCCAGTACTTC | CASSYQGRSGTQYF
many | TRBJ2-3 | 15 | TRBV6-4 | TRBD2 | TGTGCCAGCAGCGAGACTAGCGGGGACACAGATACGCAGTATTTT | CASSETSGDTDTQYF
. | TRBJ2-5 | 15 | TRBV6-5 | . | TGTGCCAGCAGTTATGAGACCACGTACCAAGAGACCCAGTACTTC | CASSYETTYQETQYF
. | TRBJ1-1 | 15 | TRBV30 | . | TGTGCCTGGAGTGTTCGGCCACCCGGGAACACTGAAGCTTTCTTT | CAWSVRPPGNTEAFF
. | TRBJ1-2 | 13 | TRBV5-4 | . | TGTGCCAGCAGCTTACAGGATGGCTATGGCTACACCTTC | CASSLQDGYGYTF
. | TRBJ1-1 | 15 | TRBV5-1 | . | TGCGCCAGCAGCTTGGCCAGAAGGGAGGGCACTGAAGCTTTCTTT | CASSLARREGTEAFF
. | TRBJ2-1 | 15 | TRBV5-5 | . | TGTGCCAGCAGCTTGGTTCTGGGGGGTTTCAATGAGCAGTTCTTC | CASSLVLGGFNEQFF
. | TRBJ2-7 | 14 | TRBV5-1 | TRBD1 | TGCGCCAGCAGCCAGGACAGGGGTGGTTACGAGCAGTACTTC | CASSQDRGGYEQYF
. | TRBJ2-2 | 15 | TRBV5-1 | . | TGCGCCAGCAGCTTGGGAGTGGGGGACTCCGGGGAGCTGTTTTTT | CASSLGVGDSGELFF
. | TRBJ1-1 | 14 | TRBV19 | . | TGTGCCAGTACCTATAAGAGGGGGGCCCCTGAAGCTTTCTTT | CASTYKRGAPEAFF
once | TRBJ1-5 | 14 | TRBV28 | . | TGTGCCAGCAGTCGAGGTCGGATCAATCAGCCCCAGCATTTT | CASSRGRINQPQHF
. | TRBJ2-7 | 14 | TRBV6-2/TRBV6-3 | TRBD2 | TGTGCCAGCACCCCAATCGGACTAGCTCGCGAGCAGTACTTC | CASTPIGLAREQYF
few | TRBJ1-2 | 13 | TRBV6-5 | . | TGTGCCAGCAGACGCCCAGGGGTATATGGCTACACCTTC | CASRRPGVYGYTF
. | TRBJ1-1 | 12 | TRBV20-1 | . | TGCAGTGCTAGTTGGGGAGGGGCTGAAGCTTTCTTT | CSASWGGAEAFF
. | TRBJ2-3 | 13 | TRBV7-2 | . | TGTGCCAGCAGCTCCGGAAGCACAGATACGCAGTATTTT | CASSSGSTDTQYF
. | TRBJ1-4 | 15 | TRBV10-3 | TRBD1 | TGTGCCATCAGGGCGGGGGGACAGGGGGACGAAAAACTGTTTTTT | CAIRAGGQGDEKLFF
once | TRBJ1-4 | 13 | TRBV6-1 | . | TGTGCCAGCAGTGAATTTCTGATGGGGAAACTGTTTTTT | CASSEFLMGKLFF
. | TRBJ1-3 | 16 | TRBV7-9 | . | TGTGCCAGCAGCGCCCCTGGCAGCGGGACTGGAAACACCATATATTTT | CASSAPGSGTGNTIYF